The clone carrying this T cell receptor beta chain was found many times. Antigen specificity is unknown. TCRdb used MiXCR to reprocess the multiplex PCR reads, holding one entry per CDR3 protein. Found here are more than 200,000 distinct CDR3 sequences, about 34% of them singletons; the top ten hold just over 1.4%. The lymph nodes were axillary draining lymph nodes from breast cancer patients. The entry originates in a study of breast tumors, draining lymph nodes, adjacent tissues. Study-wide findings and caveats: Tumors had less TCR diversity than lymph nodes, more than nontumor tissue.

The V gene's germline CDR1 is GTSNPN and CDR2 SVGIG (reference sequence). There are 13 residues in the CDR3. V lost 8 bases, J lost 1 base, and 5 bases stayed unmatched. The sample taken for sequencing was axillary lymph node tissue. This TCR came from a female donor with breast cancer. Some clones in this sample may be carry-over from other donors' samples. V is TRBV30 and J is TRBJ2-5; 9 bases are shared with TRBD2. CDR3 in amino acids: CARAGGLQETQYF. CDR3 sequence (DNA): TGTGCCCGAGCGGGAGGCCTCCAAGAGACCCAGTACTTC.